Listed below are T cell receptor beta chains from one sample, sequenced in a study of CD4 and CD8 cells across lung adenocarcinoma regions. MiXCR, applied by TCRdb to the PCR reads, yields one record per CDR3 protein. The sample holds about 6,800 distinct CDR3 sequences, over 50% seen once. Sequenced input: CD8+ T cells from the center of a lung tumor. These receptors all come from a male donor with lung adenocarcinoma. The CD4 and CD8 labels of this study may be unreliable. CDR3s include the opening cysteine and the closing phenylalanine or tryptophan. D genes are given only for firm matches. Clone size appears in some rows only: once, few, many, or a class for an expanded clone.

d_call j_call v_call clone_size cdr3_nt cdr3_aa
. TRBJ2-1 TRBV6-5 . TGTGCCAGCAGTTACGATCTAGGAAACTCTTTTGGGAATGAGCAGTTCTTC CASSYDLGNSFGNEQFF
. TRBJ2-3 TRBV27 . TGTGCCAGGGGGCTTAGAGGCACAAACACTCAGTATTTC CARGLRGTNTQYF
. TRBJ1-1 TRBV6-1 . TGTGCCAGCAAGGGTAGGATGGATAACACTGAAGCTTTCTTT CASKGRMDNTEAFF
TRBD2 TRBJ2-3 TRBV12-3/TRBV12-4 medium-sized TGTGCCAGCAGTTTGACTAGCGGCGGCACAGATACGCAGTATTTT CASSLTSGGTDTQYF
. TRBJ1-1 TRBV6-1 . TGTGCCAGCAGACAGCCAGGTTCTTATATGAACACTGAAGCTTTCTTT CASRQPGSYMNTEAFF
TRBD2 TRBJ2-3 TRBV27 few TGTGCCAGCAGTTCCCGTCTAGCGGGTGGTACAGAGACCCAGTATTTT CASSSRLAGGTETQYF
. TRBJ2-1 TRBV27 . TGTGCCAGCAGTCAGGCTGCAGGATCCGATGCGCAGTTCTTC CASSQAAGSDAQFF
. TRBJ2-1 TRBV25-1 . TGTGCCAGCAGTGAATACTCGCGTGGGGATGAGCAGTTCTTC CASSEYSRGDEQFF
. TRBJ2-5 TRBV6-1 many TGTGCCAGCAGTGGAGCCTATACGTATGGGGAGACCCAGTACTTC CASSGAYTYGETQYF
TRBD2 TRBJ2-4 TRBV6-1 . TGTGCGAGCCGCGTAGCGGGGCTGTGGGCCAAAAATACGCAGTACTTC CASRVAGLWAKNTQYF
. TRBJ2-5 TRBV10-3 . TGTGCCGGGGGACCCACGAGCCTCGGCCAAGATACCCAGTACTTC CAGGPTSLGQDTQYF
. TRBJ1-4 TRBV3-1 . TGTGCCAGCAGCCAGCCGGGACGGGTCAGTGAAAAACTGTTTTTT CASSQPGRVSEKLFF
. TRBJ2-1 TRBV6-4 . TGTGCCAGCAGTGACGAGGGATCCCCCTCCTACAATGAGCAGTTCTTC CASSDEGSPSYNEQFF
. TRBJ1-2 TRBV6-1 . TGTGCCAGCAGTCCTACCGACAGTCTGGGGGGCTACACCTTC CASSPTDSLGGYTF
TRBD1 TRBJ1-1 TRBV27 many TGTGCCAGCAGCCAACTGACAGGGTCAATGAACACTGAAGCTTTCTTT CASSQLTGSMNTEAFF
TRBD2 TRBJ2-3 TRBV10-3 few TGTGCCATCAGATCGACTAGCGGGGGGACAGATACGCAGTATTTT CAIRSTSGGTDTQYF
TRBD2 TRBJ2-3 TRBV6-4 . TGTGCCAGCGCTGACGGAGCGGGGGGTAGCACAGATACCCAGTATTTT CASADGAGGSTDTQYF
. TRBJ2-1 TRBV14 few TGTGCCAGCAGCCAAGTCCTGCAACGCGGGAAACAGAGCTCCTACAATGAGCAGTTCTTC CASSQVLQRGKQSSYNEQFF
TRBD2 TRBJ2-5 TRBV27 . TGTGCCAGCAGAGCGGGGGCCGGGGGCCGTGGCAAAGAGACCCAGTACTTC CASRAGAGGRGKETQYF
. TRBJ1-1 TRBV6-1 . TGTGCCAGCAGTGAGGTTACTGAAGCTTTCTTT CASSEVTEAFF
. TRBJ2-5 TRBV6-1 . TGTGCCAGCAGCACAAGTTGGTACCAAGAGACCCAGTACTTC CASSTSWYQETQYF
TRBD2 TRBJ2-2 TRBV6-1 . TGTGCCAGCAGTGAAGGTTCCCTAGCGGGAATCACCGGGGAGCTGTTTTTT CASSEGSLAGITGELFF
. TRBJ1-5 TRBV27 many TGTGCCAGCAGTAACAGGGCGGTGGGCAATCAGCCCCAGCATTTT CASSNRAVGNQPQHF
. TRBJ2-7 TRBV6-5 . TGTGCCAGCAGTTGGTCCAGGGGCGGGAGCGTCAGTGAGCAGTACTTC CASSWSRGGSVSEQYF
. TRBJ1-1 TRBV6-1 . TGTGCCAGCACCTCATCGGGGGGGCACACTGAAGCTTTCTTT CASTSSGGHTEAFF
TRBD2 TRBJ2-1 TRBV6-1 . TGTGCCAGCAGACAAGGGCTAGCGGGAGCTCGCTACAATGCGCAGTATTTC CASRQGLAGARYNAQYF
. TRBJ2-5 TRBV27 many TGTGCCAGCAGTTTAATTGGCGGGGAGCAAGAGACCCAGTACTTC CASSLIGGEQETQYF
. TRBJ2-6 TRBV19 . TGTGCCAGTAGAAGGCAGGTAAAAAGTGGGGCCAACGTCCTGACTTTC CASRRQVKSGANVLTF
TRBD2 TRBJ2-3 TRBV4-1 . TGCGCCAGCAGCCAACTAAGGCGGGAGTCTCTGGCAGATACGCAGTATTTT CASSQLRRESLADTQYF
. TRBJ2-1 TRBV6-1 medium-sized TGTGCCAGCAGGCCCCGAACAGGGTTGCATGAGCAGTTCTTC CASRPRTGLHEQFF
TRBD2 TRBJ2-5 TRBV6-1 . TGTGCCGGGGGGGAAGGGTGGGGGGACCAAGAGACCCAGTACTTC CAGGEGWGDQETQYF
. TRBJ2-7 TRBV7-2 . TGTGCCAACAGCTTAGACAACGGGGGCTACAATGAGCAGTACTTC CANSLDNGGYNEQYF
. TRBJ2-5 TRBV5-1 . TGCGCCAGCAGCTTCCAGGGGGGAGAGACCCAGTACTTC CASSFQGGETQYF
. TRBJ1-1 TRBV6-4 . TGTGCCAGTAGCGCAGGGGCGAACACTGAAGCTTTCTTT CASSAGANTEAFF
TRBD1 TRBJ1-4 TRBV6-5 few TGTGCCAGCAGTCCCAGGGGGCCGACTAATGAAAAACTGTTTTTT CASSPRGPTNEKLFF
TRBD2 TRBJ2-1 TRBV6-1 . TGTGCCAGCAGTGAAGGACTAGCGGGATTATACAATGAGCAGTTCTTC CASSEGLAGLYNEQFF
TRBD2 TRBJ2-3 TRBV27 many TGTGCCAGCAGGAACGCGGGAGAGCTGAATACGCAGTATTTT CASRNAGELNTQYF
. TRBJ2-1 TRBV6-4 . TGTGCCAGCAGTGTCAGCGGGGACACCTACAATGAGCAGTTCTTC CASSVSGDTYNEQFF
. TRBJ2-4 TRBV6-1 . TGTGCCCGCGGTGCGGGGCAGGGAGCCAAAGACACTCAGTACTTC CARGAGQGAKDTQYF
. TRBJ2-1 TRBV7-8 . TGTGCCAGCAGCCCGGACCATGCCTTTCGGAATGAGCAGTTCTTC CASSPDHAFRNEQFF
. TRBJ1-1 TRBV6-1 medium-sized TGTGCCAGCAGCCGCTCCGGGACACGAGCAACTGAAGCTTTCTTT CASSRSGTRATEAFF
. TRBJ1-5 TRBV7-2 . TGTGCCAGCACCTTCGGGGAAAGTCAGCCCCAGCATTTT CASTFGESQPQHF
TRBD2 TRBJ2-7 TRBV6-1 medium-sized TGTGCCAGCGAGTCGTCACCGGGACTAGTAAACGAGCAGTACTTC CASESSPGLVNEQYF
TRBD2 TRBJ2-7 TRBV5-1 . TGCGCCAGCAGCTTGGCCGGGAGGGGGTCCGAGCAGTACTTC CASSLAGRGSEQYF
TRBD1 TRBJ1-2 TRBV6-5 . TGTGCCAGCAGTTACAGGGGGCTAGTTGACTATGGCTACACCTTC CASSYRGLVDYGYTF
. TRBJ1-2 TRBV5-8 . TGTGCCAGCAGCCTTTGGAGGGGCTTGGGCTACACCTTC CASSLWRGLGYTF
TRBD2 TRBJ2-1 TRBV24-1 . TGTGCCACGTCCTTTTCTAGCGGGAAAAATGAGCAGTTCTTC CATSFSSGKNEQFF
TRBD1 TRBJ2-7 TRBV6-1 . TGTGCCAGCAGTGAAGCATTGACAGGGGGCAGCGAGCAGTACTTC CASSEALTGGSEQYF
TRBD2 TRBJ2-7 TRBV6-1 . TGTGCCAGCAGTGAGAGCCCCTTCAGCGGGGGCGGCAAAGATACGCAGTACTTC CASSESPFSGGGKDTQYF
. TRBJ1-4 TRBV6-1 . TGTGCCAGCGGGACCGGCTTCCGAAAACTGTTTTTT CASGTGFRKLFF
TRBD2 TRBJ2-1 TRBV10-1 medium-sized TGCGCCAGCAGTGTCGGGACTAGCGGGAGTGTCCATGAGCAGTTCTTC CASSVGTSGSVHEQFF
. TRBJ1-6 TRBV6-5 . TGTGCCAGCAGTTACAGGGCGGAAAGCTCCTATAATTCACCCCTCCACTTT CASSYRAESSYNSPLHF